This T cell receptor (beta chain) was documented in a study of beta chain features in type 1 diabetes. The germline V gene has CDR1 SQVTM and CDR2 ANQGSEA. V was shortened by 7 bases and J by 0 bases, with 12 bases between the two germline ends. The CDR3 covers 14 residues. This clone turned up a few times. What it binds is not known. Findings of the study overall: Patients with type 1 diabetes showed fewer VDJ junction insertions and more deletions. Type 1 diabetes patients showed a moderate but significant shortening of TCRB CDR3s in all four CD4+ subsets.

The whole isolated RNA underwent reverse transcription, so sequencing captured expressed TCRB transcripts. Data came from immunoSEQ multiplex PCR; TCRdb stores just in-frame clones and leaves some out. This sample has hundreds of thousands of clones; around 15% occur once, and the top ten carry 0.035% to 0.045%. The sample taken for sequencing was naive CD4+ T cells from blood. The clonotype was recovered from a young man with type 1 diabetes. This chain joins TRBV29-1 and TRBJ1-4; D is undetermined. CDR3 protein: CSAQASATNEKLFF. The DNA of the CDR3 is TGCAGCGCTCAGGCCTCAGCAACTAATGAAAAACTGTTTTTT. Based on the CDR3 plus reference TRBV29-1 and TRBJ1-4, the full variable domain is SAVISQKPSRDICQRGTSLTIQCQVDSQVTMMFWYRQQPGQSLTLIATANQGSEATYESGFVIDKFPISRPNLTFSTLTVSNMSPEDSSIYLCSAQASATNEKLFFGSGTQLSVL.